This T cell receptor beta chain was found in a study of regulatory T cells in long-lasting Graves disease. Study-wide results and caveats: Peripheral blood alone, not thyroid tissue, underwent study. Persistent disease was characterized by preferential usage of TRBV28, TRBJ1-2 and TRBJ2-5.

This clonotype was observed at least ten times. Its target is unknown. The junction differs from germline at one of its ends, possibly a read error. The time point is: newly diagnosed GD, antithyroid drugs for less than 3 months. There was RNA extracted from PBMCs, and the TCR library was made from it. Sequencing libraries for TCR beta were prepared with iRepertoire HTBI primers and Arm-PCR of CDR3 regions. A single record per CDR3 protein comes from TCRdb applying MiXCR to the multiplex PCR reads. The table includes 530,000 or so distinct CDR3 sequences, more than 15% detected once. CDR3 size: 12 residues. Germline CDR1 reads MGHRA; CDR2 reads YSYEKL. The same sample was also studied in work on T cells in Graves' hyperthyroidism and ophthalmopathy. From that paper: Researchers ran a first-round RT-PCR on the TCR CDR3 using the HTBI primer set.

The clonotype was recovered from a man aged 18 to 29 with Graves disease. This rearrangement joins TRBV4-1 to TRBJ2-2; TRBD1 is a possible D gene (6 bases). This material consisted of peripheral blood mononuclear cells (PBMCs), taken at new diagnosis, from a patient treated with antithyroid drugs. CDR3 nucleotides: TGTGCCAGCAGCCAGGGGTCCGGGGAGCTGTTTTTT. This sequence encodes CASSQGSGELFF.